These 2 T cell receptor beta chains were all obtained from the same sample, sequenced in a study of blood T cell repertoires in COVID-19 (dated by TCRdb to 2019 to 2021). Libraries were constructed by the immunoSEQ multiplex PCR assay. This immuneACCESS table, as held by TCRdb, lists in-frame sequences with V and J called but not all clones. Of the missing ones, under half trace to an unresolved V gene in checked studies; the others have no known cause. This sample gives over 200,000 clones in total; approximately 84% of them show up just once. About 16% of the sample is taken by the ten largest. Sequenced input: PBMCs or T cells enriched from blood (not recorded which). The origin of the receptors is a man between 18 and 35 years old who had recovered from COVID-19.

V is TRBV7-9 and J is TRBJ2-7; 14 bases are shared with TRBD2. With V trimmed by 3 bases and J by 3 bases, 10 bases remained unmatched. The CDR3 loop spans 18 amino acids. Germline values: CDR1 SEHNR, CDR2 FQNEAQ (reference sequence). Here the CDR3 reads CASSLTRGTSGGHYEQYF. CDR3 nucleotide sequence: TGTGCCAGCAGCTTGACTAGGGGGACTAGCGGGGGCCACTACGAGCAGTACTTC. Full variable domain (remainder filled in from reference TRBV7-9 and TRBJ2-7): DTGVSQNPRHKITKRGQNVTFRCDPISEHNRLYWYRQTLGQGPEFLTYFQNEAQLEKSRLLSDRFSAERPKGSFSTLEIQRTEQGDSAMYLCASSLTRGTSGGHYEQYFGPGTRLTVT.

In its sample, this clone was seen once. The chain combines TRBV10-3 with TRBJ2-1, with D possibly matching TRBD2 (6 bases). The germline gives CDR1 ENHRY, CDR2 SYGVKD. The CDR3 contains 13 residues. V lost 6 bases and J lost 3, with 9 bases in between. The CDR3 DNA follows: TGTGCCATCAGCCCGGACTACTACAATGAGCAGTTCTTC. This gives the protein CAISPDYYNEQFF.